The 6 T cell receptor beta chains given below trace back to one sample, sequenced in a study of cytomegalovirus exposure and HLA in healthy donors. Data came from immunoSEQ multiplex PCR; TCRdb stores just in-frame clones and leaves some out. The data show 100,000 or so clones, around 85% seen once. The source material was PBMCs. These receptors all stem from a man aged 18 to 29 in good health and CMV-seropositive.

The rearrangement uses TRBV14 and TRBJ2-3; possibly TRBD2 for D (6 bases). The CDR3 spans 13 residues. Germline CDR1 SGHDN, CDR2 FVKESK. V dropped 2 bases and J dropped 13 bases, with 16 bases sitting between them. The CDR3 sequence is CASSQTAGLREYF. The CDR3 bases are TGTGCCAGCAGCCAAACGGCGGGACTTAGAGAGTATTTT. Combining the CDR3 with reference TRBV14 and TRBJ2-3 gives the whole variable domain EAGVTQFPSHSVIEKGQTVTLRCDPISGHDNLYWYRRVMGKEIKFLLHFVKESKQDESGMPNNRFLAERTGGTYSTLKVQPAELEDSGVYFCASSQTAGLREYFGPGTRLTVL.

J is TRBJ1-5 and V is TRBV28; D is undetermined. Germline lookup yields CDR1 MDHEN and CDR2 SYDVKM. This CDR3 comprises 14 residues. Between the trimmed V and J ends, which lost 6 bases and 4 bases, there was a span of 13 bases. The DNA of the CDR3 is TGTGCCAGCAGCTTGCCTAGGACTAATCAGCCCCAGCATTTT. Protein sequence: CASSLPRTNQPQHF.

The rearrangement joins TRBV14 to TRBJ2-2; D call uncertain. V was shortened by 0 bases and J by 3 bases, with 8 bases between the two germline ends. CDR1 SGHDN and CDR2 FVKESK come from the germline V gene. The CDR3 is 15 amino acids. CDR3 bases: TGTGCCAGCAGCCAAGACGACACCTACACCGGGGAGCTGTTTTTT. Protein: CASSQDDTYTGELFF.

This clone was counted once. CDR3 sequence: CASSPGEAGYGYTF. The CDR3 bases are TGTGCCAGCAGCCCCGGGGAGGCGGGCTATGGCTACACCTTC. The gene calls are TRBV6-6 and TRBJ1-2, with no clear D. Per the germline V gene, CDR1 is MNHNY and CDR2 is SVGAGI (reference sequence). The CDR3 has 14 residues. Between the trimmed V and J ends, which lost 6 bases and 4 bases, there was a span of 15 bases.

This clone was seen more than once but under ten times. The chain couples TRBV19 to TRBJ2-2; D possibly corresponds to TRBD1 (5 bases). This CDR3 is built from 14 residues. In germline, CDR1 is LNHDA, CDR2 SQIVND (reference sequence). The V and J ends lost 5 bases and 0 bases respectively, with 7 bases between them. The CDR3 DNA reads TGTGCCAGTAGTGGACACGCGAACACCGGGGAGCTGTTTTTT. Its protein is CASSGHANTGELFF.

The V gene is TRBV7-9, the J gene TRBJ2-3; 9 bases are shared with TRBD2. Unmatched junction bases numbered 2, after V lost 1 base and J lost 3 bases. CDR1 is SEHNR, CDR2 FQNEAQ, per germline (reference sequence). CDR3 size: 15 residues. The CDR3 DNA reads as TGTGCCAGCAGCTTAGTAGGACTAGCGACAGATACGCAGTATTTT. Protein sequence: CASSLVGLATDTQYF.